The 31 T cell receptor beta chains below come from one sample, sequenced in a study of T cell clonality in common variable immunodeficiency. Study-wide findings and caveats: Fewer deletions and N-nucleotide insertions were reportedly seen in common variable immunodeficiency TCR beta sequences.

The assay was immunoSEQ multiplex PCR, and TCRdb's table has in-frame clones only and misses some. The repertoire consists of under 20,000 clones, none detected only once. Their target antigens are unknown. Sequenced input: peripheral blood mononuclear cells. Every receptor here comes from a human donor with common variable immunodeficiency.

The sequenced CDR3 bases are TGTGCCAGCAGTTACCTGGCGGGAGATACG. It specifies CASSYLAGDT. Given in full, the CDR3 is CASSYLAGDTQYF. The chain carries TRBV6-2 or TRBV6-3 and TRBJ2-3; D possibly corresponds to TRBD2 (5 bases). The CDR3 end is not reached by the read, which stops 3 residues before it; the germline J gene fills it in. This CDR3 is 13 amino acids long. The germline V gene has CDR1 MNHEY and CDR2 SVGEGT. Trimming took 2 bases from V and 5 from J, leaving 8 bases between them.

With respect to this clone: The read falls 3 residues short of the CDR3 end, and the missing part is taken from the germline J gene. The chain employs TRBV19 and TRBJ1-5; D is undetermined. The V gene's germline CDR1 is LNHDA and CDR2 SQIVND (reference sequence). This CDR3 spans 15 amino acids. Trimming removed 5 bases from V and 0 bases from J, with 11 bases in between. CDR3 DNA (partial): TGTGCCAGTAGTTACGGAGGCGGTAGCAATCAGCCC. This translates into CASSYGGGSNQP. The entire CDR3 protein reads CASSYGGGSNQPQHF.

Note on this clone: The sequenced fragment ends 3 residues before the CDR3 boundary, so the rest is inferred from the germline J gene. The chain employs TRBV19 and TRBJ2-7, with D unresolved. The V gene lost 6 bases and the J gene lost 2 bases, with 17 bases spanning the gap. The CDR3 runs 15 residues. The germline V gene has CDR1 LNHDA and CDR2 SQIVND (reference sequence). CDR3 bases read: TGTGCCAGTAGCCCCCCGGCCAGGCCCCCCTACGAG. This codes for CASSPPARPPYE. The entire CDR3 reads CASSPPARPPYEQYF.

This clone was counted a few times. The CDR3 goes on 3 residues after the read ends, and that part is filled in from the germline J gene. This chain joins TRBV6-2 or TRBV6-3 and TRBJ2-2, with 8 bases matching TRBD1. CDR1 is MNHEY, CDR2 SVGEGT, per germline. This CDR3 is built from 14 residues. The V gene end was trimmed by 6 bases and the J gene end by 7 bases; junction bases not matched to a gene: 7. The sequenced CDR3 bases are TGTGCCAGCAGCGAGACAGGGGTTCGCGGGGAG. Amino acids: CASSETGVRGE. The CDR3 reads in full as CASSETGVRGELFF.

With respect to this clone: The CDR3 goes on 3 residues after the read ends, and that part is filled in from the germline J gene. The chain has TRBV19 and TRBJ1-1; D is ambiguous. The CDR3 has 13 residues. Germline CDR1 reads LNHDA; CDR2 reads SQIVND (reference sequence). Trimming cost V 5 bases and J 6 bases, with 13 bases left between them. Partial CDR3 DNA: TGTGCCAGTAGTCCCCACAGTTTGGCTGAA. This encodes CASSPHSLAE. The whole CDR3 protein is CASSPHSLAEAFF.

In its sample, this clone was seen many times. The covered CDR3 bases are TGTGCCAGCGGTACGCTGGGCTCTAACTATGGC. Encoded protein: CASGTLGSNYG. The CDR3 reads in full as CASGTLGSNYGYTF. The chain uses TRBV19 and TRBJ1-2; D unclear. The read terminates 3 residues ahead of where the CDR3 ends, so the germline J gene completes it. Trimming took 9 bases from V and 0 from J, leaving 14 bases between them. The CDR3 loop spans 14 amino acids. Germline V lookup: CDR1 LNHDA, CDR2 SQIVND (reference sequence).

This clone was detected many times. The read is 3 residues too short to cover the CDR3 end, so that end is filled in from the germline J gene. V and J are TRBV29-1 and TRBJ1-1, with D perhaps TRBD1 (5 bases). V shed 4 bases and J shed 0 bases, with 6 bases lying between them. The germline gives CDR1 SQVTM, CDR2 ANQGSEA. The CDR3 contains 12 residues. The DNA read from the CDR3 is TGCAGCGTTGGAGGGGTGAACACTGAA. Translation: CSVGGVNTE. The full CDR3 reads CSVGGVNTEAFF. The full variable domain, in which reference TRBV29-1 and TRBJ1-1 provide the parts outside the CDR3, is SAVISQKPSRDICQRGTSLTIQCQVDSQVTMMFWYRQQPGQSLTLIATANQGSEATYESGFVIDKFPISRPNLTFSTLTVSNMSPEDSSIYLCSVGGVNTEAFFGQGTRLTVV.

In its sample, this clone was seen a few times. Read sequence stops 3 residues before the CDR3 end, and the germline J gene provides the missing end. The same CDR3 can be traced to other DNA sequences in this sample. V is TRBV7-2 and J is TRBJ2-1; 10 bases are a match to TRBD2. The germline gives CDR1 SGHTA, CDR2 FQGNSA. After removal of 2 bases from V and 7 bases from J, the junction contained 5 bases not matched to a gene. This CDR3 region has 15 residues. CDR3 amino acids: CASSLLAGGLNEQFF. CDR3 bases read: TGTGCCAGCAGCTTATTAGCGGGAGGTCTGAATGAG.

This clone was seen a few times. The CDR3 goes on 3 residues after the read ends, and that part is filled in from the germline J gene. This chain joins TRBV19 and TRBJ1-5; possible D gene TRBD1, 5 bases. The length of the CDR3 is 17 residues. Deletions cut 0 bases from V and 9 bases from J, with 21 bases between. Per the germline V gene, CDR1 is LNHDA and CDR2 is SQIVND (reference sequence). CDR3 loop: CASSIDLSGVGLSPQHF. The sequenced part of the CDR3 DNA is TGTGCCAGTAGTATAGATCTATCGGGGGTGGGACTTTCGCCC.

A note on this clone: The read falls 3 residues short of the CDR3 end, and the missing part is taken from the germline J gene. The chain joins TRBV7-9 to TRBJ1-1, with TRBD1 identical over 8 bases. From germline, CDR1 is SEHNR and CDR2 FQNEAQ (reference sequence). CDR3 length: 13 amino acids. CDR3 in amino acids: CASSTGQGAEAFF. The part of the CDR3 DNA that was read is TGTGCCAGCAGCACCGGACAGGGTGCGGAA.

This clone showed up many times. Sequencing ends 3 residues short of the CDR3 end; the germline J gene provides the rest. The rearrangement links TRBV10-3 to TRBJ2-5; 13 bases agree with TRBD2. In germline, CDR1 is ENHRY, CDR2 SYGVKD. This CDR3 comprises 17 residues. With 0 bases clipped from V and 4 bases from J, the junction kept 5 bases outside the gene matches. This chain's CDR3 is CAISESMGLAGIETQYF. The part of the CDR3 DNA that was read is TGTGCCATCAGTGAGTCGATGGGACTAGCGGGAATAGAGACC.

This clone has only a few counts. Sequencing ends 3 residues short of the CDR3 end; the germline J gene provides the rest. The chain carries TRBV20-1 and TRBJ2-7; 8 bases agree with TRBD1. Germline V lookup: CDR1 DFQATT, CDR2 SNEGSKA (reference sequence). The CDR3 is 17 residues long. V lost 5 bases to trimming and J lost 0 bases; unmatched junction nucleotides: 15. The CDR3 reads CSAHGQGAPLTSYEQYF. CDR3 DNA, as far as it was read: TGCAGTGCTCACGGACAGGGCGCTCCACTCACCTCCTACGAG.

This clone was counted ten times or more. The read falls 3 residues short of the CDR3 end, and the missing part is taken from the germline J gene. The chain links TRBV5-1 to TRBJ2-5, with 8 bases identical to TRBD2. Germline V gene lookup returns CDR1 SGHRS and CDR2 YFSETQ. V was clipped by 0 bases and J by 1 base; unmatched bases: 5. The CDR3 spans 16 residues. CDR3: CASSLGSGGAQETQYF. Incomplete CDR3 DNA: TGCGCCAGCAGCTTGGGGTCGGGAGGGGCCCAAGAGACC.

This clone was seen a handful of times. The CDR3 extends 3 residues past the end of the read, so its final part is completed from the germline J gene. V gene TRBV6-2 or TRBV6-3 combines with J gene TRBJ2-1; 9 nucleotides line up with TRBD1. Germline trimming cut 5 bases from V and 9 bases from J; bases unmatched to any gene: 5. The CDR3 consists of 13 residues. Per the germline V gene, CDR1 is MNHEY and CDR2 is SVGEGT. CDR3 DNA (partial): TGTGCCAGCAGTGCAACAGGGGGCGTTGAG. Translating it yields CASSATGGVE. The entire CDR3 reads CASSATGGVEQFF.

This clone was observed a few times. The CDR3 goes on 3 residues after the read ends, and that part is filled in from the germline J gene. The gene calls are TRBV7-6 and TRBJ2-5, with 8 bases lining up with TRBD1. Germline V gives CDR1 SGHVS, CDR2 FNYEAQ. The junction had 5 bases not matched to a gene; V was cut back by 5 bases and J by 3 bases. The CDR3 sequence is 14 residues long. The part of the CDR3 DNA that was read is TGTGCCAGCAGCCCGACAGGGGAGGAAGAGACC. It specifies CASSPTGEEET. The complete CDR3 protein is CASSPTGEEETQYF.

This clone has just a few counts. CDR3 sequence reads: CASSLKAGSGYTF. The sequenced part of the CDR3 DNA is TGTGCCAGCAGCTTAAAGGCAGGGAGCGGC. The rearrangement links TRBV7-9 to TRBJ1-2, with a tentative D call TRBD1 (5 bases). Sequencing ends 3 residues short of the CDR3 end; the germline J gene provides the rest. The CDR3 runs 13 residues. Germline V CDR1 and CDR2: SEHNR, FQNEAQ (reference sequence).

A few counts support this clone. Read coverage stops 3 residues before the CDR3 terminus; the germline J gene supplies the remainder. V gene TRBV18 combines with J gene TRBJ1-2; possibly TRBD1 for D (6 bases). This CDR3 has 15 amino acids. Trimming cost V 3 bases and J 6 bases, with 17 bases left between them. In germline, CDR1 is KGHSH, CDR2 LQKENI. The CDR3 is CASSPGRTVRDGYTF. The CDR3 DNA, read in part, is TGTGCCAGCTCACCGGGACGGACAGTTCGTGATGGC.

Of note for this clone: The read is 3 residues too short to cover the CDR3 end, so that end is filled in from the germline J gene. The chain links TRBV7-8 to TRBJ2-3; D may be TRBD2 (6 bases). This CDR3 spans 13 amino acids. The V gene lost 1 base and the J gene lost 4 bases, with 6 bases spanning the gap. Per germline, CDR1 SGHVS and CDR2 FQNEAQ. The CDR3 protein is CASSLGGADTQYF. The sequenced CDR3 bases are TGTGCCAGCAGCTTAGGCGGGGCAGATACG.

This clone was seen a few times. The read falls 3 residues short of the CDR3 end, and the missing part is taken from the germline J gene. V gene TRBV30 combines with J gene TRBJ1-2, with D perhaps TRBD1 (5 bases). V lost 3 bases, J lost 5 bases, and 16 bases lay in between. CDR3 length equals 14 residues. Germline CDR1 reads GTSNPN; CDR2 reads SVGIG (reference sequence). Here the CDR3 reads CAWSRGAWPYGYTF. CDR3 DNA (partial): TGTGCCTGGAGCCGTGGGGCATGGCCTTATGGC.

Points on this clone: With the read ending 3 residues before the CDR3 end, the germline J gene is used to fill in that end. The rearrangement joins TRBV5-6 to TRBJ2-3, with D maybe TRBD2 (6 bases). This CDR3 is built from 13 residues. Trimming removed 4 bases at V and 0 bases at J, with 6 bases between. The germline V gene has CDR1 SGHDT and CDR2 YYEEEE. The covered CDR3 bases are TGTGCCAGCAGCGGGACTAGCACAGATACG. It encodes CASSGTSTDT. The full CDR3 protein is CASSGTSTDTQYF.

This clone was observed at least ten times. With the read ending 3 residues before the CDR3 end, the germline J gene is used to fill in that end. This sequence joins TRBV20-1 and TRBJ2-1, with unresolved D. Germline-derived CDR1 and CDR2 are DFQATT and SNEGSKA (reference sequence). CDR3 length equals 16 residues. Trimming removed 4 bases from V and 0 bases from J, with 16 bases in between. The part of the CDR3 DNA that was read is TGCAGTGCTAACGTCGGTGGCGGTAGCTCCTACAATGAG. Residues: CSANVGGGSSYNE. The whole CDR3 protein is CSANVGGGSSYNEQFF.

Concerning this clone: The read terminates 3 residues before the CDR3 end, so the remaining end is supplied by the germline J gene. The rearrangement uses TRBV10-3 and TRBJ2-7, with TRBD1 matching over 8 bases. CDR1 is ENHRY, CDR2 SYGVKD, per germline. V was pared by 2 bases and J by 2 bases, with 11 bases of the junction left unmatched. The CDR3 has 17 residues. The covered CDR3 bases are TGTGCCATCAGTGAGGTTTACAGGGGGATCGATCCCTACGAG. It translates to CAISEVYRGIDPYE. The CDR3 as a whole reads CAISEVYRGIDPYEQYF.

A remark on this clone: The read stops 3 residues short of the end of the CDR3; the missing end is completed from the germline J gene. The genes are TRBV5-1 and TRBJ2-7, with TRBD1 identical over 9 bases. The CDR3 sequence is 14 residues long. The germline V gene encodes CDR1 SGHRS and CDR2 YFSETQ. Trimming at V came to 3 bases and at J to 4 bases, leaving 5 bases not matched to a gene. This CDR3 is CASSWDRDLYEQYF. The sequenced CDR3 bases are TGCGCCAGCAGCTGGGACAGGGACCTATACGAG.

CDR3 region: CASSETRGTYNEQFF. The part of the CDR3 DNA that was read is TGTGCCAGCAGTGAAACGAGGGGGACCTACAATGAG. This chain connects TRBV2 to TRBJ2-1; TRBD1 is a possible D gene (6 bases). The observed sequence ends 3 residues before the CDR3 terminus, with the missing tail filled in from the germline J gene. In germline, CDR1 is SNHLY, CDR2 FYNNEI. The CDR3 extends over 15 amino acids. Trimming cost V 2 bases and J 2 bases, with 10 bases left between them.

This clone was counted ten times or more. Coverage ceases 3 residues before the CDR3 finishes, and the germline J gene fills in the end. The V call is TRBV7-3, the J call TRBJ1-1; weak D call: TRBD1 (5 bases). Between the trimmed V and J ends, which lost 1 base and 0 bases, there was a span of 15 bases. Germline CDR1 is SGHTA and CDR2 is FQGTGA. The CDR3 sequence is 17 residues long. Partial CDR3 DNA: TGTGCCAGCAGCTTAAAGCCCAGGGCTTACGTGAACACTGAA. This encodes CASSLKPRAYVNTE. The whole CDR3 sequence is CASSLKPRAYVNTEAFF.

A remark on this clone: The sequence runs out 3 residues before the end of the CDR3; the remainder is reconstructed from the germline J gene. The V gene is TRBV18, the J gene TRBJ2-5, with TRBD1 identical over 10 bases. V was clipped by 2 bases and J by 5 bases; unmatched bases: 5. The germline V gene has CDR1 KGHSH and CDR2 LQKENI. The CDR3 contains 15 residues. CDR3 amino acids: CASSPETGGRETQYF. The sequenced part of the CDR3 DNA is TGTGCCAGCTCACCAGAGACAGGGGGCCGGGAGACC.

About this clone itself: The observed sequence ends 3 residues before the CDR3 terminus, with the missing tail filled in from the germline J gene. The chain couples TRBV11-1 to TRBJ2-4, with D perhaps matching TRBD1 (6 bases). The length of the CDR3 is 14 residues. Germline V gene sequence: CDR1 SGHAT, CDR2 FQDESV (reference sequence). The ends were cut back, 1 base at V and 5 bases at J, with 9 bases in the middle. The CDR3 region is CASSLGTAQNIQYF. The sequenced CDR3 bases are TGTGCCAGCAGCTTAGGGACAGCTCAAAACATT. Variable domain in full (rest from reference TRBV11-1 and TRBJ2-4): EAEVAQSPRYKITEKSQAVAFWCDPISGHATLYWYRQILGQGPELLVQFQDESVVDDSQLPKDRFSAERLKGVDSTLKIQPAELGDSAMYLCASSLGTAQNIQYFGAGTRLSVL.

Remarks on this clone: The read stops 3 residues short of the end of the CDR3; the missing end is completed from the germline J gene. The chain couples TRBV5-6 to TRBJ2-5; the match to TRBD2 covers 7 bases. V was pared by 4 bases and J by 0 bases, with 6 bases of the junction left unmatched. From germline, CDR1 is SGHDT and CDR2 YYEEEE. The CDR3 runs to 15 residues. The CDR3: CASSGSGYNQETQYF. CDR3 bases read: TGTGCCAGCAGCGGTAGCGGGTACAACCAAGAGACC.

This clone was seen ten or more times. At one end the junction does not follow the germline gene, possibly because of a read error. Coverage ceases 3 residues before the CDR3 finishes, and the germline J gene fills in the end. V is TRBV29-1 and J is TRBJ1-1; 9 bases map to TRBD1. Germline CDR1 SQVTM, CDR2 ANQGSEA. CDR3 size: 18 residues. The sequenced CDR3 bases are TGCAGCGCTGAAGGAGAAGCCGGGACAGGGCTCCTGAACACTGAA. This translates into CSAEGEAGTGLLNTE. The whole CDR3 protein reads CSAEGEAGTGLLNTEAFF.

A note on this clone: The read stops 3 residues short of the end of the CDR3; the missing end is completed from the germline J gene. The gene calls are TRBV6-1 and TRBJ2-7, with D possibly TRBD2 on 7 matching bases. The germline V and J ends were trimmed by 0 bases and 0 bases, with 18 bases remaining between them. From germline, CDR1 is MNHNS and CDR2 SASEGT. The CDR3 has 18 residues. CDR3 residues: CASSEALTVGGHSYEQYF. The CDR3 DNA, read in part, is TGTGCCAGCAGTGAAGCGCTAACAGTGGGGGGGCACTCCTACGAG.

This clone has just a few counts. The sequence runs out 3 residues before the end of the CDR3; the remainder is reconstructed from the germline J gene. The rearrangement uses TRBV7-9 and TRBJ2-7; 8 bases agree with TRBD1. The V gene end was trimmed by 5 bases and the J gene end by 1 base; junction bases not matched to a gene: 7. The CDR3 loop spans 15 amino acids. Germline values: CDR1 SEHNR, CDR2 FQNEAQ (reference sequence). The CDR3 spells CASSRSGTGSYEQYF. Partial CDR3 DNA: TGTGCCAGCAGCCGATCCGGGACAGGATCCTACGAG.